This TCR beta chain was obtained from a study of post-analysis software for immune sequencing data. As concerns this clonotype: Its specificity is unknown.

Carried by the TCR beta cDNA libraries were unique molecular identifiers. In TCRdb, the PCR reads were re-called with MiXCR into one record per CDR3 protein. The profile shows roughly 580,000 distinct CDR3 sequences, roughly 45% of them singletons. General study points: Four to six TRBV segments (TRBV5-6, TRBV5-1 and TRBV20-1 among them) occurred more frequently in patients than in controls. Significantly decreased normalized Chao1 diversity was recorded for multiple sclerosis patients relative to controls.

The germline V gene encodes CDR1 ENHRY and CDR2 SYGVKD. The CDR3 consists of 15 residues. Trimming took 6 bases from V and 13 from J, leaving 27 bases between them. This receptor was taken from a girl aged 5-17 years with multiple sclerosis. Material for sequencing was blood. The rearrangement links TRBV10-3 to TRBJ1-2, with D possibly TRBD1 on 5 matching bases. DNA of the CDR3: TGTGCCATCAGGGCACAGGTGGGAGTCTATGGCTACACCACCTTC. This codes for CAIRAQVGVYGYTTF.